This T cell receptor (beta chain) was documented in a study of neurological immune-mediated disorders. The cDNA was synthesized by means of template-switch 5'RACE, which was carried out with 10-nucleotide random UMIs. TCRdb reanalysed the 5' RACE reads using MiXCR and keeps one entry per CDR3 protein. This sample carries tens of thousands of distinct CDR3 sequences, around 24% of them seen once, and the ten largest clones take about 4.6%. Study results and limitations: CDR3 amino acid sequences found in expanded clones were never shared across subjects, suggesting private repertoires in all groups. HTLV-1-associated myelopathy displayed the greatest TCR clonal expansion, and multiple sclerosis exhibited the smallest, lower than that of healthy controls.

Documented time point: technical triplicate 2. Where libraries were unsorted, they were derived from 2 million PBMCs stored at -80 degrees C. About this clonotype: The antigen is unknown.

The J segment lost 3 bases and the V segment lost 4 bases, leaving 6 bases of the junction unmatched. This CDR3 comprises 16 residues. CDR1 is MGHRA and CDR2 is YSYEKL in the germline V gene. Source material: PBMCs. The chain employs TRBV4-1 and TRBJ1-5, with 10 bases aligning to TRBD1. This TCR derives from a man in his sixties with HTLV-1-associated myelopathy (HAM/TSP). The CDR3 sequence is CASSPLTGGHNQPQHF. In DNA, the CDR3 is TGCGCCAGCAGCCCATTGACAGGGGGCCACAATCAGCCCCAGCATTTT.